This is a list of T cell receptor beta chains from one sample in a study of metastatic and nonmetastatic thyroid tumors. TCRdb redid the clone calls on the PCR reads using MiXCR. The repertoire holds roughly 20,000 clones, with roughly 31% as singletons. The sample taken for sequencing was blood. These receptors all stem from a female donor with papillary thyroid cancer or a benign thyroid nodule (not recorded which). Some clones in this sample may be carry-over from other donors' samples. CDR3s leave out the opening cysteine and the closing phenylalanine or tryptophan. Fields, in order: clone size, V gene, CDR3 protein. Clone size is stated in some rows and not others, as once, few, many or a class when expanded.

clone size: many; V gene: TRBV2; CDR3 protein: ASSEETGHHYNEQF
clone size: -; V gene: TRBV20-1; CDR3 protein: SAPRDLPYEQY
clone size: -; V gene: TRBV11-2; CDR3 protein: ASSFDPLTDRRGNSPLH
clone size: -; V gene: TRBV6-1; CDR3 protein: ASSHDRERYEQY
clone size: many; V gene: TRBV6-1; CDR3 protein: ATTDTRTDTQY
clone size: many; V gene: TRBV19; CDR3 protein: ASKKPGNTEAF
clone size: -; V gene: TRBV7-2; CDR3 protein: ASSLRTVFRDSQIYEQY
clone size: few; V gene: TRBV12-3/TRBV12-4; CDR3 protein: ATRDSNFEQY
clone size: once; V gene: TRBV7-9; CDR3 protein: ASSMTYKVNEQF
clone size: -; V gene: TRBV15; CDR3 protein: ATSRDRSRSSGNTIY
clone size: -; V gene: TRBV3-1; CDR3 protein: ASGPHPGTTVQETQY
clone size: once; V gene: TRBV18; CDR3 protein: ASSREGPGNTIY
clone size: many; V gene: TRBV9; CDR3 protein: ASSVVPGGTEAF
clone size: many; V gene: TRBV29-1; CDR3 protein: SVEGQGWETQY
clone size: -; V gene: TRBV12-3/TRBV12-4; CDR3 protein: ASSRGPYVYT
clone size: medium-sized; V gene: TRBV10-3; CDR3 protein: AISESGQGYEQY